This record looks at one TCR beta chain sequence and its context. Its cognate antigen has yet to be identified. Within one base of it there is no much larger clone, and no base qualities were kept. Counted from cysteine to phenylalanine, this CDR3 has 14 amino acids. Just the 42-base CDR3 DNA is kept, in frame starting at base 1. V loses 4 bases of germline sequence and J loses 1 base, and the interval between the two ends is 10 bases. From the germline V gene (reference sequence), CDR1 is MNHNY and CDR2 is SVGAGI. The data derive from a study of blood T cell repertoires in COVID-19 (dated by TCRdb to the early 2020s). For the wider study: Samples covering the acute and convalescent phases of COVID-19 were provided by collaborators in the United States, Italy and Spain. Deeply sampled blood TCRbeta repertoires from subjects exposed to, actively infected with, or recovered from COVID-19 were included in the dataset. Samples came from the ongoing ImmuneRACE study (first 160 participants) plus 1,254 subjects from 6 global collaborators. The repertoires were made available in a free public database intended to serve as a resource for research on the immune response to SARS-CoV-2. Where available, HLA class I and class II types were taken from metadata supplied by the sample provider and were not determined by assay-based typing. The prospective study material was composed of cDNA or gDNA derived from T cells, B-cell-depleted T cells, or PBMCs. Nearly every sample came with metadata listing a de-identified subject ID, COVID-19 status, age in years and sex. Study-wide conclusions, independent of this receptor: Clinical and demographic metadata were provided uncurated, with the amount varying by source and participant.

Whole blood was collected in K2EDTA tubes by collaborating institutions according to the institutions' own protocols. For TCRbeta analysis, collaborator samples were shipped as frozen whole blood, as isolated PBMCs, or as DNA extracted from either sample type. The immunoSEQ Assay, a bias-controlled multiplex PCR, was used to amplify TCRbeta CDR3 regions from genomic DNA. As for the authors' bioinformatics: The number of nucleated cells in each sample was estimated by amplification of reference gene primers within the assay. Sequence reads were collapsed and filtered to measure the absolute abundance of every unique TCRbeta CDR3 rearrangement. For each sample, productive Simpson clonality was calculated by taking the square root of Simpson's diversity index across productive rearrangements. This is the immuneACCESS table as TCRdb keeps it, with only in-frame sequences that have V and J called. A part of the clones is gone; compared with another copy, unresolved V genes explain less than half, and the rest is unexplained. V and J calls plus clone size are reproduced from that table; the DNA served to infer D and trimming. The sample records roughly 94,000 clones, 84% of which are singletons. Around 25% of the sample is taken by the ten largest.

The source material was peripheral blood. The chain joins TRBV6-6 to TRBJ1-1; the D gene cannot be resolved reliably. This receptor was taken from a man between 60 and 70 years old with acute or convalescent COVID-19. The nucleotide sequence is given as TGTGCCAGCAGTTTACTTCCAGGGAACACTGAAGCTTTCTTT. Its protein reads: CASSLLPGNTEAFF.